A selection of T cell receptor beta chains follows, all from one sample in a study of CD8+CD57+ T cells in acquired aplastic anemia. TCRdb itself ran the reads through MiXCR, one entry per CDR3 protein. Of hundreds of thousands of distinct CDR3 sequences detected, about a third appear once; the ten largest clones hold 0.75% to 0.95%. Sequenced sample: sorted CD4+, CD8+, or CD8+CD57+ T cells (not recorded which) from PBMCs. All receptors derive from a human donor with aplastic anemia. CDR3s include the opening cysteine and the closing phenylalanine or tryptophan. The order of the fields is CDR3 DNA, CDR3 protein, D gene, V gene, J gene, clone size. D genes are given only for firm matches. Size is stated for part of the rows, as once, few or many counts, or as a class when the clone is expanded.

TGTGCCAGTAGTACCGGGACAACCACAGAAAAACTGTTTTTT	CASSTGTTTEKLFF	.	TRBV19	TRBJ1-4	many
TGTGCCAGCAGTGAATTCGGTGTAGGGGACTATGGCTACACCTTC	CASSEFGVGDYGYTF	.	TRBV25-1	TRBJ1-2	.
TGTGCCAGCAGCTTAGGGGGGGGGGCAGATACGCAGTATTTT	CASSLGGGADTQYF	TRBD2	TRBV7-2	TRBJ2-3	few
TGTGCCAGTAGTATCGGACCTCGACCAGCTAACTATGGCTACACCTTC	CASSIGPRPANYGYTF	.	TRBV19	TRBJ1-2	many
TGTGCCAGCAGGCAACTGGGATCGGGGGGCTACACCTTC	CASRQLGSGGYTF	.	TRBV12-3/TRBV12-4	TRBJ1-2	.
TGTGCCAGCAGCTTTCTCCCAGGGTACGAGCAGTACTTC	CASSFLPGYEQYF	.	TRBV7-8	TRBJ2-7	many
TGTGCCAGCAGCACTTCGTCACTTCAAGGTTCACCCCTCCACTTT	CASSTSSLQGSPLHF	.	TRBV7-3	TRBJ1-6	.
TGCGCCAGCAGCTTCCTGACTAGCGGGAGTCGCGATGGGCAGTTCTTC	CASSFLTSGSRDGQFF	TRBD2	TRBV5-1	TRBJ2-1	.
TGCAGTGCTAGTACAGGGGACGATGAGCAGTTCTTC	CSASTGDDEQFF	TRBD1	TRBV20-1	TRBJ2-1	.
TGTGCCAGCAGTCCACCCCCGGCAGGAGGTAATTCACCCCTCCACTTT	CASSPPPAGGNSPLHF	.	TRBV27	TRBJ1-6	.
TGTGCCAGCAGCTTAGGGCCACAGGGGGGCTACGAGCAGTACTTC	CASSLGPQGGYEQYF	TRBD1	TRBV13	TRBJ2-7	many
TGTGCCTGGAATTTTGGGGGGAACGGCTACACCTTC	CAWNFGGNGYTF	.	TRBV30	TRBJ1-2	.
TGTGCCAGCAGTGACAGACCGGAGGACACCATATATTTT	CASSDRPEDTIYF	.	TRBV6-1	TRBJ1-3	few
TGTGCCAGCAGGACGGGCCTTAGTAAGTACGAGCAGTACTTC	CASRTGLSKYEQYF	.	TRBV2	TRBJ2-7	.
TGTGCCGCATACCGGGAGGGTGGCTACACCTTC	CAAYREGGYTF	.	TRBV30	TRBJ1-2	few
TGTGCCAGCAGTCCAAATTCGCCCAGGGGAAGGAGCTCCTATAATTCACCCCTCCACTTT	CASSPNSPRGRSSYNSPLHF	.	TRBV25-1	TRBJ1-6	many
TGCAGTGCTAGAGGGACTAGCTCTGGGGAGCAGTACTTC	CSARGTSSGEQYF	TRBD2	TRBV20-1	TRBJ2-7	many
TGCGCCACCAGGCGACAGGACGGGGCCTACGGCTACACCTTC	CATRRQDGAYGYTF	.	TRBV10-2	TRBJ1-2	.
TGTGCCAGCAGTTGGGAGAACACTGAAGCTTTCTTT	CASSWENTEAFF	.	TRBV12-3/TRBV12-4	TRBJ1-1	.
TGTGCCACCAGCTCAGATAAGAAGGGCACTGAAGCTTTCTTT	CATSSDKKGTEAFF	.	TRBV15	TRBJ1-1	many
TGTGCCAGCAGCCCCGGACCACGGCCCGGCGAGCAGTACTTC	CASSPGPRPGEQYF	.	TRBV7-9	TRBJ2-7	.
TGTGCCAGCAGCCCCGAGGACAGTACCTCACCCCTCCACTTT	CASSPEDSTSPLHF	.	TRBV12-3/TRBV12-4	TRBJ1-6	many
TGTGCCAGCAGCCGCGGAGTTAAAACAGATACGCAGTATTTT	CASSRGVKTDTQYF	.	TRBV9	TRBJ2-3	.
TGTGCCAGCTCACTTAGCCCGGGTCGTCCTCGTTCGGAGACCCAGTACTTC	CASSLSPGRPRSETQYF	.	TRBV18	TRBJ2-5	once
TGTGCCAGCAGCGTAGGGGCGGGGGCCCTCTTTGGGAATGAGCAGTTCTTC	CASSVGAGALFGNEQFF	.	TRBV9	TRBJ2-1	few
TGTGCCAGCAGCCAAGAACCCACTAACTATGGCTACACCTTC	CASSQEPTNYGYTF	.	TRBV14	TRBJ1-2	many
TGTGCCAGCAGTTACTCGACCCAAAACCTGAACACTGAAGCTTTCTTT	CASSYSTQNLNTEAFF	.	TRBV6-5	TRBJ1-1	few
TGCAGCGTTCAAGACACATTCAATCAGCCCCAGCATTTT	CSVQDTFNQPQHF	.	TRBV29-1	TRBJ1-5	many